A selection of T cell receptor beta chains follows, all from one sample in a study of molecular identifiers for immune sequencing clone quantification. Via MiXCR, TCRdb re-called the PCR reads, giving one row per CDR3 protein. This table has hundreds of thousands of distinct CDR3 sequences, about 25% appearing once. The specimen sequenced was naive CD8+ T cells from blood, with Jurkat cell RNA spiked in. These receptor sequences come from a human donor in good health. Some libraries in this study had Jurkat cell RNA spiked in. Both conserved end residues are part of each CDR3. The D gene is left open where the match is weak. A clone size is listed for some rows: how often the clone was seen (once, few, many), or a class if it is expanded.

cdr3_nt	cdr3_aa	d_call	j_call	clone_size	v_call
TGTGCCAGTTACCAGACAGGGGGCACTAATGAAAAACTGTTTTTT	CASYQTGGTNEKLFF	TRBD1	TRBJ1-4	.	TRBV19
TGTGCCACCAGTGACCGCACAGGGAGTCCTGAAGCTTTCTTT	CATSDRTGSPEAFF	.	TRBJ1-1	few	TRBV24-1
TGCAGCACTCGACAGGGGGCCCTTTCTGGCTACACCTTC	CSTRQGALSGYTF	TRBD1	TRBJ1-2	many	TRBV29-1
TGTGCCAGCATCTATCACTCGGCCACCCCTCGTTCACCCCTCCACTTT	CASIYHSATPRSPLHF	.	TRBJ1-6	.	TRBV28
TGTGCCGGCAGTTTACAGACTCATAACCTCTGGGAGCAGTACTTC	CAGSLQTHNLWEQYF	.	TRBJ2-7	.	TRBV28
TGCGCCAGCAGTTTGGACAGGGTTAGCTCTGGGGCCAACGTCCTGACTTTC	CASSLDRVSSGANVLTF	TRBD1	TRBJ2-6	many	TRBV4-3
TGTGCCAGCAGTGAACGAACTAGCGGGGGCCGCACAGATACGCAGTATTTT	CASSERTSGGRTDTQYF	TRBD2	TRBJ2-3	many	TRBV6-1
TGTGCCAGCAGCCAAGTTGAAACCCCTGAAGCTTTCTTT	CASSQVETPEAFF	.	TRBJ1-1	few	TRBV14
TGTGCCAGCAGCCCCGGGACAGGGAGCCCCTTGGGCACTGAAGCTCTCTTT	CASSPGTGSPLGTEALF	TRBD1	TRBJ1-1	.	TRBV6-5
TGTGCCAGCGCGACGTCGGTAGCAGATACGCAGTATTTT	CASATSVADTQYF	.	TRBJ2-3	many	TRBV2
TGTGCCAGCAGTCCCCCGGGACAGGTCAATGAGCAGTTCTTC	CASSPPGQVNEQFF	TRBD1	TRBJ2-1	few	TRBV12-3/TRBV12-4
TGCAGCGTTGAAAAGGAACTAGCGGGAGACTTCTACAATGAGCAGTTCTTC	CSVEKELAGDFYNEQFF	TRBD2	TRBJ2-1	few	TRBV29-1
TGTGCCAGCAGTTTAATTGGGGGGAGGAATTCACCCCTCCACTTT	CASSLIGGRNSPLHF	.	TRBJ1-6	few	TRBV27
TGCGCCAGCAGCCAAGATCGCAGTGGGATGTGGACCCAGTACTTC	CASSQDRSGMWTQYF	.	TRBJ2-5	few	TRBV4-3
TGCAGCGAGGCAGGGACGGGGGTTTTCACTGAAGCTTTCTTT	CSEAGTGVFTEAFF	.	TRBJ1-1	many	TRBV29-1
TGTGCCAGCAGCTTAGGCCGACTGGGCCTTACACATGAGCAGTTCTTC	CASSLGRLGLTHEQFF	.	TRBJ2-1	.	TRBV11-2
TGTGCCAGCAGTGAACCTAGCGGGAGATTCGGGCAGTACTTC	CASSEPSGRFGQYF	TRBD2	TRBJ2-7	.	TRBV28
TGTACCAGCAGTTTCGCCCTAGCCAAAAACATTCAGTACTTC	CTSSFALAKNIQYF	.	TRBJ2-4	.	TRBV28
TGTGCCAGCAGCTTAGGGCCGGATAACACCGGGGAGCTGTTTTTT	CASSLGPDNTGELFF	.	TRBJ2-2	.	TRBV7-3
TGCGCCAGCAGCCAAGATAATGTCCCCAGTTCGGATGGAAACACCATATATTTT	CASSQDNVPSSDGNTIYF	.	TRBJ1-3	.	TRBV4-3
TGTGCCAGCAGTTTGTCCAGGGCGGGCAATGAGCAGTTCTTC	CASSLSRAGNEQFF	.	TRBJ2-1	.	TRBV6-8
TGCGCCAGCAGCTTGGACCGGGGGGCGGGAGATACGCAGTATTTT	CASSLDRGAGDTQYF	.	TRBJ2-3	.	TRBV5-1
TGTGCCAGCAGCCCACACCGTCGGGATACGCAGTATTTT	CASSPHRRDTQYF	.	TRBJ2-3	many	TRBV7-9
TGCGCCAGCAGCCAAAACATCCGCGGGGGAACTGAAGCTTTCTTT	CASSQNIRGGTEAFF	.	TRBJ1-1	few	TRBV4-3
TGTGTCAGCAGCTTAATATCTTGTGGGGATCCGACTGAAGCTTTCTTT	CVSSLISCGDPTEAFF	.	TRBJ1-1	.	TRBV11-3
TGTGCCAGCAGCTCCTCCCTGGTGGGGATAACCTATAATTCACCCCTCCACTTT	CASSSSLVGITYNSPLHF	.	TRBJ1-6	.	TRBV7-9
TGTGCCAGCAGCACTGGGACAGGGCTATATACGCAGTATTTT	CASSTGTGLYTQYF	TRBD1	TRBJ2-3	many	TRBV11-2
TGTGCCAGCAGTCCCTTACCGATCACTGAAGCTTTCTTT	CASSPLPITEAFF	.	TRBJ1-1	.	TRBV6-5
TGTGCCAGCAGGGCCCCCCCACAGGGGCCTAAAAACATTCAGTACTTC	CASRAPPQGPKNIQYF	TRBD1	TRBJ2-4	many	TRBV28
TGTGCCAGCAGTTACTCGGCCCGGACTAGCGTCTCCTACGAGCAGTACTTC	CASSYSARTSVSYEQYF	TRBD2	TRBJ2-7	many	TRBV6-2/TRBV6-3
TGCGCCAGCAGTGTGTCAGACAGGTTTCCCCCGAGCACAGATACGCAGTATTTT	CASSVSDRFPPSTDTQYF	.	TRBJ2-3	.	TRBV10-2
TGTGCCTGGACCGAGGCCCTTGCGGGGGGCCTGGGAGATACGCAGTATTTT	CAWTEALAGGLGDTQYF	TRBD2	TRBJ2-3	.	TRBV30
TGTGCCAGCAGCGTAGAAGGGGGCTGGACCTACGAGCAGTACTTC	CASSVEGGWTYEQYF	TRBD1	TRBJ2-7	.	TRBV7-2
TGTGCCAGCAGTGGGGACAAGCACTACGAGCAGTACTTC	CASSGDKHYEQYF	.	TRBJ2-7	few	TRBV6-5
TGTGCCAGCAGTTCCCTCCCACACTACGAGCAGTACTTC	CASSSLPHYEQYF	.	TRBJ2-7	few	TRBV6-5
TGTGCCAGCAGCCCACCGGGACTGGACAATGAGCAGTTCTTC	CASSPPGLDNEQFF	.	TRBJ2-1	few	TRBV3-1
TGTGCCAGCAGCCAGAACAGGGACCCGGTCCTATACGAGCAGTACTTC	CASSQNRDPVLYEQYF	.	TRBJ2-7	few	TRBV11-2
TGCGCCAGCAGCCAAGATCCTCGTATCATGGGCAATCAGCCCCAGCATTTT	CASSQDPRIMGNQPQHF	.	TRBJ1-5	many	TRBV4-1
TGTGCCAGCGGCCCCCCCACAGCCAGCCCCTATGGCTACCCCTTC	CASGPPTASPYGYPF	.	TRBJ1-2	.	TRBV7-9
TGTGCCAGCAGTTACTCCTCAGGGGGCGGTAAGACCCAGTACTTC	CASSYSSGGGKTQYF	TRBD1	TRBJ2-5	.	TRBV6-5
TGTGCCAGCGGAATGCGGGACAGCGAAAACATTCAGTACTTC	CASGMRDSENIQYF	.	TRBJ2-4	few	TRBV12-3/TRBV12-4
TGCAGTGCTAGACTAGCGGGAGCAACCTCCTACAATGAGCAGTTCTTC	CSARLAGATSYNEQFF	TRBD2	TRBJ2-1	few	TRBV20-1
TGTGCCAGCAGCCCTGGTCGGCACGAGCAGTACTTC	CASSPGRHEQYF	.	TRBJ2-7	many	TRBV7-2
TGCAGCGCACTTTATACGCTAGCGGGAGCCAAGAACACCGGGGAGCTGTTTTTT	CSALYTLAGAKNTGELFF	TRBD2	TRBJ2-2	few	TRBV29-1
TGTGCCAGCAGTTTACTTCTTCCCGTCGGCACAGATACGCGGTATTTT	CASSLLLPVGTDTRYF	.	TRBJ2-3	.	TRBV27
TGCAGCGTTGTCCGGGACAACGGGGAGCAGTACTTC	CSVVRDNGEQYF	.	TRBJ2-7	many	TRBV29-1
TGTGCCAGCAGCTTAGGAATTGCGGGAGGTCACACCTACAATGAGCAGTTCTTC	CASSLGIAGGHTYNEQFF	TRBD2	TRBJ2-1	.	TRBV7-9
TGTGCCAGCAGTCCCGGACAACACAGCAATCAGCCCCAGCATTTT	CASSPGQHSNQPQHF	.	TRBJ1-5	many	TRBV2
TGTGCCAGTACTGAGGAGAACACAGATACGCAGTATTTT	CASTEENTDTQYF	.	TRBJ2-3	.	TRBV19
TGCGCCAGCAGTGAGTCGGACAGGGGTTTGGAGACCCAGTACTTC	CASSESDRGLETQYF	TRBD1	TRBJ2-5	.	TRBV10-1